The text below deals with one T cell receptor (beta chain). What it binds is unknown. The data derive from a study of cytomegalovirus exposure and HLA in healthy donors. For the study at large: Clustering assigned about 79% of the 350 to 400 genotyped donors to the Caucasian-associated ancestry cluster.

Amplification used 60 Vbeta primers and 13 Jbeta primers. Sequencing was performed with immunoSEQ multiplex PCR; in TCRdb, only in-frame clones are kept and a portion is missing. The data hold over 95,000 clones, with about 83% observed a single time. Findings of the study overall: It has been reported that TCR beta sequences accurately predicted the HLA-A and HLA-B alleles of most subjects. The study labeled 150 to 200 TCR beta chains cytomegalovirus-associated. Under 20,000 TCR beta sequences were associated with HLA alleles at 0.05 false discovery rate in a later analysis.

V gave up 3 bases and J gave up 4 bases, with 9 bases separating them. This CDR3 is 13 amino acids long. Germline CDR1 and CDR2: SNHLY and FYNNEI. The source of this sequence is a female donor in good health and CMV-seronegative. V is TRBV2 and J is TRBJ2-5; D is possibly TRBD2 (6 bases). Material: PBMCs. The CDR3 sequence is CASSDWRGETQYF. The CDR3 nucleotides are TGTGCCAGCAGTGATTGGAGGGGAGAGACCCAGTACTTC.